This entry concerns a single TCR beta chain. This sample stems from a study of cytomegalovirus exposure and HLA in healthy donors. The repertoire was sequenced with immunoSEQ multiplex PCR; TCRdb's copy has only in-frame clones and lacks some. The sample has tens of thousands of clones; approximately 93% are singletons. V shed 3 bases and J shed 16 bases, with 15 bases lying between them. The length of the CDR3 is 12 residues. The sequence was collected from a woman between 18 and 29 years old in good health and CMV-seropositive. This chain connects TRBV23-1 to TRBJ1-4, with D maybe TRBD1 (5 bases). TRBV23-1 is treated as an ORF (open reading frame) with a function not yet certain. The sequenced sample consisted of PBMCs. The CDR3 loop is CASSQWGKNPFF. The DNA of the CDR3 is TGCGCCAGCAGTCAGTGGGGCAAAAATCCGTTTTTT.